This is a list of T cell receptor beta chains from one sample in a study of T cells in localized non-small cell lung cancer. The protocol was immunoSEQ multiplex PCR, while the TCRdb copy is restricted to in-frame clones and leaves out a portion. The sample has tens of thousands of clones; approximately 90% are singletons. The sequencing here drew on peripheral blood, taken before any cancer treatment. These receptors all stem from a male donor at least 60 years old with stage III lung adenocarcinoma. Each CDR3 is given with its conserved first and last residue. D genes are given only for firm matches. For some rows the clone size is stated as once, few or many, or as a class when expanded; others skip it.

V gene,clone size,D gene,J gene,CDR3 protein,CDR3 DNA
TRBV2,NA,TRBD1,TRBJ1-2,CASSRTGDGYTF,TGTGCCAGCAGTCGGACAGGGGATGGCTACACCTTC
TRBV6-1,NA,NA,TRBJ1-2,CATQNPGYTF,TGTGCCACCCAAAACCCGGGCTACACCTTC
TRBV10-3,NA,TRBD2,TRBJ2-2,CAITGGLGTGELFF,TGTGCCATCACGGGAGGGCTGGGCACCGGGGAGCTGTTTTTT
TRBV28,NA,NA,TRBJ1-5,CASRQGGAYQPQHF,TGTGCCAGCAGACAGGGCGGGGCCTATCAGCCCCAGCATTTT
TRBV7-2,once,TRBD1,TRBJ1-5,CASSLGQGNQPQHF,TGTGCCAGCAGCTTGGGACAGGGCAATCAGCCCCAGCATTTT
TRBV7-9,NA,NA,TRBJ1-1,CASSLERGAFF,TGTGCCAGCAGCCTCGAGAGGGGGGCTTTCTTT
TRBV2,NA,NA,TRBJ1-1,CASSGTSVMNTEAFF,TGTGCCAGCAGCGGGACATCGGTAATGAACACTGAAGCTTTCTTT
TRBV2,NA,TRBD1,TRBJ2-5,CAASGGLRETQYF,TGTGCCGCATCAGGGGGTCTGAGGGAGACCCAGTACTTC
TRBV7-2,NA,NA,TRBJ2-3,CASSTNEGGAHTQYF,TGTGCCAGCAGCACCAACGAGGGGGGCGCTCATACGCAGTATTTT
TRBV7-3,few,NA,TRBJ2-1,CASSKQGYEQFF,TGTGCCAGCAGCAAACAGGGCTATGAGCAGTTCTTC
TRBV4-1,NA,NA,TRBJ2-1,CASKPRDSNEQFF,TGCGCCAGCAAGCCTAGAGACTCCAATGAGCAGTTCTTC
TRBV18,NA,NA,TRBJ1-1,CASSPTYRDTEAFF,TGTGCCAGCTCACCAACATACCGGGACACTGAAGCTTTCTTT
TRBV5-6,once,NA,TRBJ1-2,CASSLRTTNYGYTF,TGTGCCAGCAGCTTGAGGACTACTAACTATGGCTACACCTTC
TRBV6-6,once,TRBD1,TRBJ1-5,CASSPGGSNQPQHF,TGTGCCAGCAGTCCAGGGGGTAGCAATCAGCCCCAGCATTTT
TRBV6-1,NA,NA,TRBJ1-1,CASGAENVGNTEAFF,TGTGCCAGCGGGGCCGAGAATGTAGGGAACACTGAAGCTTTCTTT
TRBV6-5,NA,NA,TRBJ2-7,CASSSGLQEQYF,TGTGCCAGCAGTTCGGGATTACAGGAGCAGTACTTC
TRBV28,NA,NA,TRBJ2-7,CASSSPQGPSNEQYF,TGTGCCAGCAGTTCCCCGCAGGGACCCTCCAACGAGCAGTACTTC
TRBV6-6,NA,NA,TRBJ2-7,CASSRIRQGSYEQYF,TGTGCCAGCAGTAGAATCAGACAAGGGAGCTACGAGCAGTACTTC
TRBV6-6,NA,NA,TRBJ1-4,CASSWGEKLFF,TGTGCCAGCAGTTGGGGTGAAAAACTGTTTTTT
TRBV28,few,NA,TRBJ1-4,CASTQNEKLFF,TGTGCCAGTACACAAAATGAAAAACTGTTTTTT
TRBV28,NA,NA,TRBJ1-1,CASNSATEAFF,TGTGCCAGCAACTCAGCTACTGAAGCTTTCTTT
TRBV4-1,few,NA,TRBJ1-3,CASSQETGLTYGNTIYF,TGCGCCAGCAGCCAAGAAACCGGGTTAACTTATGGAAACACCATATATTTT
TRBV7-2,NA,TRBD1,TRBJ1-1,CASSQGQPPTTEAFF,TGTGCCAGCAGCCAGGGACAGCCACCTACCACTGAAGCTTTCTTT
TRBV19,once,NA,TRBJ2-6,CASSIIFLSGANVLTF,TGTGCCAGTAGTATAATATTCCTCTCTGGGGCCAACGTCCTGACTTTC
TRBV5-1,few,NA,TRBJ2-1,CASSSPIGGPYNEQFF,TGCGCCAGCAGCTCCCCGATCGGGGGCCCCTACAATGAGCAGTTCTTC
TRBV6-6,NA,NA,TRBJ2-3,CASSRKTGNTDTQYF,TGTGCCAGCAGCCGGAAGACAGGTAACACAGATACGCAGTATTTT
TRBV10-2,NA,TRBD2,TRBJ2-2,CASSGSLLAGVTGELFF,TGCGCCAGCAGTGGGTCTCTACTAGCGGGGGTAACCGGGGAGCTGTTTTTT
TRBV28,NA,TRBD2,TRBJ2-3,CASSFSGGATDTDTQYF,TGTGCCAGCAGTTTTAGCGGGGGGGCTACCGACACAGATACGCAGTATTTT
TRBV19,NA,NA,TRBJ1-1,CASSPGPVGTEAFF,TGTGCCAGTAGTCCCGGACCTGTTGGCACTGAAGCTTTCTTT
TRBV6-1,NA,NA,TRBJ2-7,CASSEGPRGEQYF,TGTGCCAGCAGTGAAGGACCTCGGGGGGAGCAGTACTTC
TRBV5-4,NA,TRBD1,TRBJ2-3,CASSPATGTGATDTQYF,TGTGCCAGCAGCCCGGCCACCGGGACAGGGGCCACAGATACGCAGTATTTT
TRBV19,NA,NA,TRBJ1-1,CASYRRVDTEAFF,TGTGCCAGCTACAGGAGGGTGGACACTGAAGCTTTCTTT
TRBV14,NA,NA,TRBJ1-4,CASRHAGRTNEKLFF,TGTGCCAGCAGGCACGCGGGGCGTACTAATGAAAAACTGTTTTTT
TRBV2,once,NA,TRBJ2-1,CASSEDRFSYNGQFF,TGTGCCAGCAGTGAAGACAGGTTCTCCTACAATGGGCAGTTCTTC
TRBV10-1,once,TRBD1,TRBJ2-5,CASSSDRVGRETQYF,TGCGCCAGCAGTTCGGACAGGGTGGGCAGGGAGACCCAGTACTTC
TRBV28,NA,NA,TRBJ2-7,CASSKSYEQYF,TGTGCCAGCAGTAAATCCTACGAGCAGTACTTC
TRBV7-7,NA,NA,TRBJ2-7,CASSPSQGRGEQYF,TGTGCTAGCAGCCCGTCCCAGGGTCGGGGGGAGCAGTACTTC
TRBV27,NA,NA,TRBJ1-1,CASSFFVGGASWVFF,TGTGCCAGCAGTTTCTTTGTTGGGGGCGCGAGTTGGGTTTTCTTT
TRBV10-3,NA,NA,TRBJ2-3,CAISETDTQYF,TGTGCCATCAGTGAGACAGATACGCAGTATTTT
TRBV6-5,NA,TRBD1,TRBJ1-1,CASRMDRGGTEAFF,TGTGCCAGCAGGATGGACAGGGGGGGGACTGAAGCTTTCTTT
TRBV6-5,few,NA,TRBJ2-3,CASRLPATDTQYF,TGTGCCAGCAGACTCCCGGCGACAGATACGCAGTATTTT
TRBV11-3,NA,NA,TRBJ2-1,CASSSAGHEQFF,TGTGCCAGCAGCTCGGCCGGGCATGAGCAGTTCTTC
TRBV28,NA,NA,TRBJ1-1,CASSFAQLTGRTEAFF,TGTGCCAGCAGTTTCGCCCAACTTACAGGGAGAACTGAAGCTTTCTTT
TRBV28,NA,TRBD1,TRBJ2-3,CASSPLTYRGSTDTQYF,TGTGCCAGCAGCCCTCTTACCTACAGGGGCAGCACAGATACGCAGTATTTT
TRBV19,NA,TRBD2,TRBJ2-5,CASRKRGAQETQYF,TGTGCCAGTAGAAAGCGGGGGGCGCAAGAGACCCAGTACTTC
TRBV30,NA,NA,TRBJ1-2,CAWSDQGTYGYTF,TGTGCCTGGAGTGATCAGGGGACATATGGCTACACCTTC
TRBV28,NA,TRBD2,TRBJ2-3,CASRGGTSSLSHTDTQYF,TGTGCCAGCAGGGGAGGGACTTCCTCCCTCTCTCACACAGATACGCAGTATTTT
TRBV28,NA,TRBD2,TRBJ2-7,CASSRGGGSYEQYF,TGTGCCAGCAGCCGGGGGGGCGGCTCCTACGAGCAGTACTTC
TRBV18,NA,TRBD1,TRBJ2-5,CASAEGTGHNQETQYF,TGTGCCAGCGCAGAAGGGACAGGACATAACCAAGAGACCCAGTACTTC
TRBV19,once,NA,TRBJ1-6,CASSMSNSPLHF,TGTGCCAGTAGTATGTCTAATTCACCCCTCCACTTT
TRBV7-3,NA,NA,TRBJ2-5,CASSLGYQETQYF,TGTGCCAGCAGCCTCGGGTACCAAGAGACCCAGTACTTC